A selection of T cell receptor beta chains follows, all from one sample in a study of response to subunit inactivated influenza vaccine. TCRdb called the RT-PCR reads again in MiXCR, with one record for every CDR3 protein. The top ten hold approximately 7.8% of the sample, which has 200,000 to 300,000 distinct CDR3 sequences, 12% seen once. The sequencing used non-naive T cells sorted from PBMCs, collected roughly 15 days before vaccination. All receptors derive from a man aged 50-59 years who received an inactivated influenza vaccine. Both conserved end residues are part of each CDR3. D genes are given only for firm matches. Size is stated for part of the rows, as once, few or many counts, or as a class when the clone is expanded.

J gene: TRBJ2-3
V gene: TRBV4-3
D gene: TRBD2
clone size: many
CDR3 DNA: TGCGCCAGCAGCCAAGATAGGAGCGGGGGGGCCTCAGATACGCAGTATTTT
CDR3 protein: CASSQDRSGGASDTQYF

J gene: TRBJ2-2
V gene: TRBV5-1
D gene: .
clone size: .
CDR3 DNA: TGCGCCAGCAGCTCGAGTGGGCTTAACACCGGGGAGCTGTTTTTT
CDR3 protein: CASSSSGLNTGELFF

J gene: TRBJ2-3
V gene: TRBV5-1
D gene: TRBD1
clone size: .
CDR3 DNA: TGCGCCAGCAGATATGGACAGGGCTCAGATACGCAGTATTTT
CDR3 protein: CASRYGQGSDTQYF

J gene: TRBJ2-1
V gene: TRBV12-3/TRBV12-4
D gene: .
clone size: many
CDR3 DNA: TGTGCCAGCAGCGACAGGAGCTCCTACAATGAGCAGTTCTTC
CDR3 protein: CASSDRSSYNEQFF

J gene: TRBJ2-7
V gene: TRBV20-1
D gene: TRBD1
clone size: .
CDR3 DNA: TGCAGTGCACCGAACCCTATTGGGACAGGACGTCCCTACGAGCAGTACTTC
CDR3 protein: CSAPNPIGTGRPYEQYF

J gene: TRBJ2-5
V gene: TRBV7-9
D gene: .
clone size: few
CDR3 DNA: TGTGCCAGCAGCTTAGCCCTGGGCGTAGAGGACTTC
CDR3 protein: CASSLALGVEDF

J gene: TRBJ2-3
V gene: TRBV7-2
D gene: .
clone size: .
CDR3 DNA: TGTGCCAGCAGCGTAACCGGCAGCACAGATACGCAGTATTTT
CDR3 protein: CASSVTGSTDTQYF

J gene: TRBJ2-2
V gene: TRBV9
D gene: .
clone size: few
CDR3 DNA: TGTGCCAGCAGCGTACGCACGGCCGCGAACACCGGGGAGCTGTTTTTT
CDR3 protein: CASSVRTAANTGELFF

J gene: TRBJ2-4
V gene: TRBV25-1
D gene: .
clone size: many
CDR3 DNA: TGTGCCAGCTTTTACAGTGGAGCCAAAAACATTCAGTACTTC
CDR3 protein: CASFYSGAKNIQYF

J gene: TRBJ2-2
V gene: TRBV5-6
D gene: TRBD1
clone size: few
CDR3 DNA: TGTGCCAGCAGCTTCTGGGACAGGGCCACCGGGGAGCTGTTTTTT
CDR3 protein: CASSFWDRATGELFF

J gene: TRBJ1-2
V gene: TRBV29-1
D gene: .
clone size: few
CDR3 DNA: TGCAGCGTCCTGGGGACGGTTCGGTATGGCTACACCTTC
CDR3 protein: CSVLGTVRYGYTF

J gene: TRBJ2-2
V gene: TRBV6-5
D gene: .
clone size: few
CDR3 DNA: TGTGCCAGCAGTTACTCGAGGATCGCAGGGCGGCCCGGGGAGCTGTTTTTT
CDR3 protein: CASSYSRIAGRPGELFF

J gene: TRBJ2-2
V gene: TRBV28
D gene: .
clone size: few
CDR3 DNA: TGTGCCAGCAGTTTGGTTAGCGCGAACACCGGGGAGCTGTTTTTT
CDR3 protein: CASSLVSANTGELFF

J gene: TRBJ1-5
V gene: TRBV2
D gene: .
clone size: .
CDR3 DNA: TGTGCCAGCAGTCGTCTCGAAGGGGTCCAGCCCCAGCATTTT
CDR3 protein: CASSRLEGVQPQHF

J gene: TRBJ1-1
V gene: TRBV14
D gene: .
clone size: few
CDR3 DNA: TGTGCCAGCAGCCAAGGCCCGGACCGATCGAACACTGAAGCTTTCTTT
CDR3 protein: CASSQGPDRSNTEAFF

J gene: TRBJ2-1
V gene: TRBV12-3/TRBV12-4
D gene: .
clone size: .
CDR3 DNA: TGTGCCAGCCTAACGGCCTACAATGAGCAGTTCTTC
CDR3 protein: CASLTAYNEQFF

J gene: TRBJ2-5
V gene: TRBV27
D gene: .
clone size: .
CDR3 DNA: TGTGCCAGCAGTTTATTTCCGGGGGCAAGACAAGAGACCCAGTACTTC
CDR3 protein: CASSLFPGARQETQYF

J gene: TRBJ2-7
V gene: TRBV7-2
D gene: TRBD1
clone size: few
CDR3 DNA: TGTGCCAGCAGCTTTTCCCGGACAGGGACCAACTACGAGCAGTACTTC
CDR3 protein: CASSFSRTGTNYEQYF

J gene: TRBJ2-7
V gene: TRBV20-1
D gene: TRBD2
clone size: .
CDR3 DNA: TGCAGTGCATATAGCGGGATCGGATACGAGCAGTACTTC
CDR3 protein: CSAYSGIGYEQYF

J gene: TRBJ2-7
V gene: TRBV4-2
D gene: .
clone size: few
CDR3 DNA: TGTGCCAGCAGCTCCCAGTGGGACGGGAGTAGTTACGAGCAGTACTTC
CDR3 protein: CASSSQWDGSSYEQYF

J gene: TRBJ2-1
V gene: TRBV6-4
D gene: TRBD2
clone size: .
CDR3 DNA: TGTGCCAGCAGTAAGACTAGCGGGGGGATGAATGAGCAGTTCTTC
CDR3 protein: CASSKTSGGMNEQFF

J gene: TRBJ2-7
V gene: TRBV10-2
D gene: TRBD2
clone size: many
CDR3 DNA: TGCGCCAGCAAAGCGGGGGGGCGGAACGAGCAGTACTTC
CDR3 protein: CASKAGGRNEQYF

J gene: TRBJ2-4
V gene: TRBV7-9
D gene: TRBD2
clone size: many
CDR3 DNA: TGTGCCAGCAGCCCGTCGGGGGGTGCCAAAAACATTCAGTACTTC
CDR3 protein: CASSPSGGAKNIQYF

J gene: TRBJ2-7
V gene: TRBV6-5
D gene: TRBD1
clone size: .
CDR3 DNA: TGTGCCAGCAGTAACGGACAGGGAAAATACGAGCAGTACTTC
CDR3 protein: CASSNGQGKYEQYF

J gene: TRBJ2-1
V gene: TRBV4-3
D gene: TRBD2
clone size: many
CDR3 DNA: TGCGCCAGCAGCCAAGCGGGGGGACCTTTGAATGAGCAGTTCTTC
CDR3 protein: CASSQAGGPLNEQFF

J gene: TRBJ2-2
V gene: TRBV5-6
D gene: TRBD2
clone size: .
CDR3 DNA: TGTGCCAGCAGCTTGGTGCGGACTAGCGCCACCGGGGAGCTGTTTTTT
CDR3 protein: CASSLVRTSATGELFF

J gene: TRBJ2-3
V gene: TRBV4-2
D gene: TRBD2
clone size: few
CDR3 DNA: TGTGCCAGCAGCCAAGGTGATGCGGGGGGCCGCACAGATACGCAGTATTTT
CDR3 protein: CASSQGDAGGRTDTQYF

J gene: TRBJ1-2
V gene: TRBV4-3
D gene: .
clone size: .
CDR3 DNA: TGCGCCAGCAGCCAAGAGTGGGGGGGGTCGGACTATGGCTACACCTTC
CDR3 protein: CASSQEWGGSDYGYTF

J gene: TRBJ2-1
V gene: TRBV2
D gene: TRBD2
clone size: few
CDR3 DNA: TGTGCCAGCAGTGGAACTAGCGGGAGGGCCTCAAATTACAATGAGCAGTTCTTC
CDR3 protein: CASSGTSGRASNYNEQFF

J gene: TRBJ1-5
V gene: TRBV7-8
D gene: .
clone size: .
CDR3 DNA: TGTGCCAGCAGCTTGTCGGAACATAGCAATCAGCCCCAGCATTTT
CDR3 protein: CASSLSEHSNQPQHF

J gene: TRBJ1-5
V gene: TRBV20-1
D gene: .
clone size: .
CDR3 DNA: TGCAGTGCTAGAGGACCCAGCAGCTATCAGCCCCAGCATTTT
CDR3 protein: CSARGPSSYQPQHF

J gene: TRBJ1-5
V gene: TRBV19
D gene: .
clone size: few
CDR3 DNA: TGTGCCAGTAGTATAGATGGGGGCGGCAATCAGCCCCAGCATTTT
CDR3 protein: CASSIDGGGNQPQHF

J gene: TRBJ2-1
V gene: TRBV2
D gene: TRBD2
clone size: many
CDR3 DNA: TGTGCCAGCAGTGCAGCTAGCGGGGTGGAGCAGTTCTTC
CDR3 protein: CASSAASGVEQFF

J gene: TRBJ1-1
V gene: TRBV28
D gene: .
clone size: .
CDR3 DNA: TGTGCCAGCAGTTCTTCTCACAGCTCTCAGACTGAAGCTTTCTTT
CDR3 protein: CASSSSHSSQTEAFF

J gene: TRBJ2-2
V gene: TRBV4-1
D gene: .
clone size: .
CDR3 DNA: TGCGCCAGCAGCCAAGATGGACGGGGAGCGAACACCGGGGAGCTGTTTTTT
CDR3 protein: CASSQDGRGANTGELFF

J gene: TRBJ1-6
V gene: TRBV20-1
D gene: TRBD1
clone size: few
CDR3 DNA: TGCAGTGCTAGGACAGGGGGGGGTAATTCACCCCTCCACTTT
CDR3 protein: CSARTGGGNSPLHF

J gene: TRBJ2-1
V gene: TRBV16
D gene: TRBD2
clone size: .
CDR3 DNA: TGTGCCAGCACCCCTGAGCGGGAGAATGAGCAGTTCTTC
CDR3 protein: CASTPERENEQFF

J gene: TRBJ1-2
V gene: TRBV3-1
D gene: TRBD1
clone size: .
CDR3 DNA: TGTGCCAGCAACCCGACAGGGGGCTTGTATGGCTACACCTTC
CDR3 protein: CASNPTGGLYGYTF

J gene: TRBJ2-2
V gene: TRBV15
D gene: .
clone size: many
CDR3 DNA: TGTGCCACCAGCCCTTTTACCGGGGAGCTGTTTTTT
CDR3 protein: CATSPFTGELFF

J gene: TRBJ2-1
V gene: TRBV12-3/TRBV12-4
D gene: TRBD2
clone size: .
CDR3 DNA: TGTGCCAGCAGGCCGGGGACTAGCGGGGGGGCCTACAATGAGCAGTTCTTC
CDR3 protein: CASRPGTSGGAYNEQFF

J gene: TRBJ2-7
V gene: TRBV5-6
D gene: TRBD1
clone size: few
CDR3 DNA: TGTGCCAGCAGCCTACTGGGACAGGCCAGCTCCTACGAGCAGTACTTC
CDR3 protein: CASSLLGQASSYEQYF

J gene: TRBJ2-2
V gene: TRBV12-3/TRBV12-4
D gene: TRBD1
clone size: few
CDR3 DNA: TGTGCCAGCACCCAGGACAGGGGATATAACACCGGGGAGCTGTTTTTT
CDR3 protein: CASTQDRGYNTGELFF

J gene: TRBJ2-1
V gene: TRBV5-1
D gene: TRBD2
clone size: many
CDR3 DNA: TGCGCCAGCAGGAGGGAAAGCGGGGCGAACAATGAGCAGTTCTTC
CDR3 protein: CASRRESGANNEQFF

J gene: TRBJ1-2
V gene: TRBV7-2
D gene: .
clone size: .
CDR3 DNA: TGTGCCAGCAGCTTAGGGTCTCGACAAGGTGGCTACACCTTC
CDR3 protein: CASSLGSRQGGYTF

J gene: TRBJ2-3
V gene: TRBV28
D gene: TRBD2
clone size: few
CDR3 DNA: TGTGCCAGCAGTTCAAGAGCGGGAGGCACAGATACGCAGTATTTT
CDR3 protein: CASSSRAGGTDTQYF

J gene: TRBJ2-3
V gene: TRBV5-1
D gene: .
clone size: many
CDR3 DNA: TGCGCCAGCAGCCCGGGACTTAACACAGATACGCAGTATTTT
CDR3 protein: CASSPGLNTDTQYF

J gene: TRBJ2-3
V gene: TRBV27
D gene: .
clone size: .
CDR3 DNA: TGTGCCAGCAGACTATTTATGGCCACAGATACGCAGTATTTT
CDR3 protein: CASRLFMATDTQYF

J gene: TRBJ2-2
V gene: TRBV7-2
D gene: .
clone size: .
CDR3 DNA: TGTGCCAGCAGTCCCCTGGCTACCGCGGGCACCGGGGAGCTGTTTTTT
CDR3 protein: CASSPLATAGTGELFF

J gene: TRBJ1-1
V gene: TRBV2
D gene: .
clone size: .
CDR3 DNA: TGTGCCAGCAGACTAGGTAGGACTGAAGCTTTCTTT
CDR3 protein: CASRLGRTEAFF

J gene: TRBJ2-7
V gene: TRBV7-8
D gene: .
clone size: .
CDR3 DNA: TGTGCCAGCAGCCCAATGACAGGCTACGAGCAGTACTTC
CDR3 protein: CASSPMTGYEQYF

J gene: TRBJ2-3
V gene: TRBV5-5
D gene: .
clone size: many
CDR3 DNA: TGTGCCAGCAGCCCACCCCCTCAGGGAGCCGATACGCAGTATTTT
CDR3 protein: CASSPPPQGADTQYF

J gene: TRBJ2-5
V gene: TRBV29-1
D gene: TRBD2
clone size: many
CDR3 DNA: TGCAGCGTAGGACTAGCGGGGCTCGGAGAGACCCAGTACTTC
CDR3 protein: CSVGLAGLGETQYF

J gene: TRBJ1-5
V gene: TRBV18
D gene: TRBD1
clone size: once
CDR3 DNA: TGTGCCAGCTCACCACGGGACAGGGGTAGCAATCAGCCCCAGCATTTT
CDR3 protein: CASSPRDRGSNQPQHF

J gene: TRBJ1-5
V gene: TRBV20-1
D gene: .
clone size: .
CDR3 DNA: TGCAGTGCTATGGGACCGAAGAATCAGCCCCAGCATTTT
CDR3 protein: CSAMGPKNQPQHF

J gene: TRBJ2-3
V gene: TRBV20-1
D gene: TRBD2
clone size: .
CDR3 DNA: TGCAGTGCAAAGGGGCTAGCGGGCCGCACAGATACGCAGTATTTT
CDR3 protein: CSAKGLAGRTDTQYF

J gene: TRBJ2-1
V gene: TRBV11-2
D gene: .
clone size: many
CDR3 DNA: TGTGCCAGCAGCTTAAGTGTTACAGGGTACAATGAGCAGTTCTTC
CDR3 protein: CASSLSVTGYNEQFF

J gene: TRBJ1-1
V gene: TRBV12-3/TRBV12-4
D gene: .
clone size: few
CDR3 DNA: TGTGCCAGCAGTTTGGCGCAGAACACTGAAGCTTTCTTT
CDR3 protein: CASSLAQNTEAFF

J gene: TRBJ1-6
V gene: TRBV7-9
D gene: .
clone size: many
CDR3 DNA: TGTGCCAGCAGCTTCTATGTCGGGGAAAATTCACCCCTCCACTTT
CDR3 protein: CASSFYVGENSPLHF

J gene: TRBJ2-1
V gene: TRBV4-3
D gene: .
clone size: many
CDR3 DNA: TGCGCCAGCAGCCCAACGGTCGGGGAAAATGAGCAGTTCTTC
CDR3 protein: CASSPTVGENEQFF

J gene: TRBJ2-7
V gene: TRBV24-1
D gene: .
clone size: .
CDR3 DNA: TGTGCCACCAGTGATTTTGGGTCCCGGGACAAGCCCTACGAGCAGTACTTC
CDR3 protein: CATSDFGSRDKPYEQYF